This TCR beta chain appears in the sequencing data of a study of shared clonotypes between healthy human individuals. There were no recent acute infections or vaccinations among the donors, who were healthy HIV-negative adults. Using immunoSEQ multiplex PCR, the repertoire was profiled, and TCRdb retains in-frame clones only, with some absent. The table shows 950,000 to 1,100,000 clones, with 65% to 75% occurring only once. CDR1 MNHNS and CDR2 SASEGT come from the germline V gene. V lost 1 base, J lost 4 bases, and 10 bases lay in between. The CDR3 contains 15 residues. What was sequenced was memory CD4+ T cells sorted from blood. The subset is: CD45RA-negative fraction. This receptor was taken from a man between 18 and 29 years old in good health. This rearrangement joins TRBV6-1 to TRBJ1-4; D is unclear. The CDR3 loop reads CASSEVGSFNEKLFF. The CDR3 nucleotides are TGTGCCAGCAGTGAAGTAGGGTCCTTTAATGAAAAACTGTTTTTT.